These 22 T cell receptor beta chains came from one sample sequenced in a study of blood T cells in healthy people across ages. For the second PCR, which ran for roughly 6 to 12 cycles, a sample-barcoded 5' primer and a J-beta primer mix were used. MiXCR, applied by TCRdb to the 5' RACE reads, yields one record per CDR3 protein. The sample records about a million distinct CDR3 sequences, roughly 48% being singletons. The sequenced sample consisted of blood. These receptors were obtained from a young man in good health.

The V call is TRBV11-2, the J call TRBJ2-5; TRBD2 might be the D (5 bases). Deletions cut 1 base from V and 5 bases from J, with 14 bases between. This CDR3 has 15 residues. The germline gives CDR1 SGHAT, CDR2 FQNNGV. The chain's CDR3 is CASSLAPSSAETQYF. DNA of the CDR3: TGTGCCAGCAGCTTAGCCCCTAGCAGTGCGGAGACCCAGTACTTC. Full variable domain (outside the CDR3, taken from reference TRBV11-2 and TRBJ2-5): EAGVAQSPRYKIIEKRQSVAFWCNPISGHATLYWYQQILGQGPKLLIQFQNNGVVDDSQLPKDRFSAERLKGVDSTLKIQPAKLEDSAVYLCASSLAPSSAETQYFGPGTRLLVL.

This chain joins TRBV5-6 and TRBJ2-1; D may match TRBD1 or TRBD2 (6 bases each). This CDR3 is built from 15 residues. In germline, CDR1 is SGHDT, CDR2 YYEEEE. Trimming left V 3 bases short and J 5 bases short, with 15 bases between. In nucleotides, the CDR3 is TGTGCCAGCAGCTGGGGATCGGGGGCTAACAATGAGCAGTTCTTC. Translating gives CASSWGSGANNEQFF.

The chain recombines TRBV27 with TRBJ1-5; D is perhaps TRBD1 (5 bases). V lost 2 bases to trimming and J lost 7 bases, with 12 bases between them. The CDR3 length is 14 residues. The germline gives CDR1 MNHEY, CDR2 SMNVEV (reference sequence). The CDR3, as DNA: TGTGCCAGCAGTTTAGGGGGGGGATGGCAGCCCCAGCATTTT. This codes for CASSLGGGWQPQHF.

This rearrangement joins TRBV3-1 to TRBJ2-3; 7 nucleotides agree with TRBD2. Germline CDR1 and CDR2: LGHDT and YNNKEL (reference sequence). This CDR3 has 14 residues. With V trimmed by 6 bases and J by 2 bases, 5 bases remained unmatched. This chain's CDR3 is CASRPAGPTDTQYF. The CDR3 bases are TGTGCCAGCAGACCAGCGGGGCCCACAGATACGCAGTATTTT.

The chain employs TRBV27 and TRBJ2-5, with D possibly being TRBD1 (5 bases). The CDR3 extends over 13 amino acids. The V and J ends lost 5 bases and 11 bases respectively, with 18 bases between them. Germline loops: CDR1 MNHEY, CDR2 SMNVEV (reference sequence). CDR3 in DNA: TGTGCCAGCAGTCCCAGGGAAGCCTACAAGCAGTACTTC. Its protein product is CASSPREAYKQYF.

Notes on this clonotype: An end of the junction does not agree with germline; a read error may underlie this. V gene TRBV20-1 combines with J gene TRBJ2-7; TRBD2 matches at 7 bases. The CDR3 runs to 14 residues. CDR1 DFQATT and CDR2 SNEGSKA come from the germline V gene (reference sequence). The chain's CDR3 is CGARLGGGSSEQYF. In nucleotides, the CDR3 is TGCGGTGCTAGACTGGGCGGGGGAAGTAGCGAGCAGTACTTC.

V is TRBV2 and J is TRBJ1-5; 7 bases are shared with TRBD1. CDR1 and CDR2 (germline): SNHLY, FYNNEI. Unmatched junction bases numbered 7, after V lost 8 bases and J lost 3 bases. The CDR3 covers 14 residues. CDR3 sequence reads: CASQPGTVNQPQHF. For the CDR3, the DNA is TGTGCCAGCCAACCCGGGACAGTCAATCAGCCCCAGCATTTT.

This clonotype has just a few counts. A much bigger clone sits one base away, suggesting this may be a read error. CDR3 bases: TGTGCCAGCAGCCAAGGACGATGGACCTACAATGAGCAGTTCTTC. The encoded protein is CASSQGRWTYNEQFF. The gene calls are TRBV3-1 and TRBJ2-1; no firm D call. Deletions cut 1 base from V and 2 bases from J, with 9 bases between. CDR1 is LGHDT and CDR2 is YNNKEL in the germline V gene (reference sequence). The CDR3 consists of 15 residues.

The chain uses TRBV12-3 or TRBV12-4 and TRBJ1-4; maybe TRBD1 (6 bases). The CDR3 totals 14 residues. The ends were cut back, 2 bases at V and 6 bases at J, with 10 bases in the middle. CDR3 amino acids: CASSLYRTDEKLFF. For the CDR3, the DNA is TGTGCCAGCAGTTTATATCGGACAGATGAAAAACTGTTTTTT.

This sequence joins TRBV4-3 and TRBJ1-1, with 8 positions matching TRBD1. This CDR3 is 15 amino acids long. CDR1 is LGHNA, CDR2 YSLEER, per germline. Losses at the gene ends were 3 bases for V and 3 bases for J; bases not matched to a gene: 6. The CDR3 spells CASSHVQGEDTEAFF. Here the CDR3 DNA reads TGCGCCAGCAGCCACGTACAGGGGGAGGACACTGAAGCTTTCTTT.

This clonotype was picked up a small number of times. The rearrangement uses TRBV6-2 or TRBV6-3 and TRBJ2-7; 9 bases are a match to TRBD1. J lost 4 bases, V lost 5 bases, and 18 bases had no gene match. Germline V gene sequence: CDR1 MNHEY, CDR2 SVGEGT. This CDR3 comprises 18 residues. Here the CDR3 reads CASSQPTVGQGSGYEQYF. DNA of the CDR3: TGTGCCAGCAGTCAACCTACTGTGGGACAGGGATCCGGTTACGAGCAGTACTTC.

This clonotype was counted once. The chain joins TRBV28 to TRBJ2-7; D possibly matches TRBD1 or TRBD2 (5 bases each). The CDR3 runs to 13 residues. Looked up from germline, CDR1 is MDHEN and CDR2 is SYDVKM. V lost 6 bases to trimming and J lost 3 bases, with 12 bases between them. CDR3 nucleotide sequence: TGTGCCAGCAGGACGGGGCAGGTCTACGAGCAGTACTTC. This codes for CASRTGQVYEQYF.

There are a few counts of this clonotype. The CDR3 here is CASSPRGPNTEAFF. The CDR3 region has the DNA TGTGCCAGCAGTCCGAGGGGACCCAACACTGAAGCTTTCTTT. V usage is TRBV6-5 and J usage is TRBJ1-1; TRBD1 might be the D (5 bases). CDR3 size: 14 residues. Germline V CDR1 and CDR2: MNHEY, SVGAGI. Trimming removed 5 bases at V and 2 bases at J, with 12 bases between.

This clonotype appeared once. J is TRBJ2-7 and V is TRBV27, with 13 nucleotides matching TRBD2. Unmatched junction bases numbered 8, after V lost 3 bases and J lost 0 bases. Germline-derived CDR1 and CDR2 are MNHEY and SMNVEV (reference sequence). The CDR3 is made up of 18 amino acids. The CDR3 region has the DNA TGTGCCAGCAGTTTCCTACTAGCGGGAGGGCCAAGCTCCTACGAGCAGTACTTC. Translated, it gives CASSFLLAGGPSSYEQYF.

This clonotype was detected only a few times. The CDR3 DNA follows: TGTGCCAGCAGCACCCGAGGGAGGAGATTAATGAACACTGAAGCTTTCTTT. Residues: CASSTRGRRLMNTEAFF. The rearrangement uses TRBV6-6 and TRBJ1-1; D remains unclear. CDR1 and CDR2 (germline): MNHNY, SVGAGI (reference sequence). The length of the CDR3 is 17 residues. Trimming left V 6 bases short and J 0 bases short, with 20 bases between.

The CDR3 loop reads CASSWEGLATEAFF. The CDR3 nucleotides read TGTGCCAGCAGCTGGGAGGGACTTGCGACTGAAGCTTTCTTT. The chain carries TRBV11-2 and TRBJ1-1, with D maybe TRBD1 (5 bases). The CDR3 is made up of 14 amino acids. Germline lookup yields CDR1 SGHAT and CDR2 FQNNGV. Trimming removed 4 bases from V and 5 bases from J, with 14 bases in between.

V is TRBV29-1 and J is TRBJ1-1; unclear D gene. Trimming took off 8 bases at V and 1 base at J, with 14 bases between the two ends. Germline CDR1 SQVTM, CDR2 ANQGSEA. This CDR3 comprises 13 residues. CDR3 in DNA: TGCAGCTCCCGGAGGGCGAGGAACACTGAAGCTTTCTTT. This sequence encodes CSSRRARNTEAFF.

Of note for this clonotype: Sequence at one end of the junction differs from germline and may be a read error. The chain is built from TRBV6-1 and TRBJ2-7; 14 bases fit TRBD2. Germline V CDR1 and CDR2: MNHNS, SASEGT. CDR3 length: 17 amino acids. The CDR3 here is CAGSPGTSGGLTYEQYF. CDR3 nucleotides: TGTGCCGGCAGCCCCGGGACTAGCGGGGGTTTGACCTACGAGCAGTACTTC.

There are a few counts of this clonotype. The chain is built from TRBV5-1 and TRBJ1-2, with 9 bases identical to TRBD1. Germline lookup yields CDR1 SGHRS and CDR2 YFSETQ. The J segment lost 7 bases and the V segment lost 4 bases, leaving 11 bases of the junction unmatched. This CDR3 region has 15 residues. CDR3 sequence (DNA): TGCGCCAGCAGCATATCCGGGACAGGGATTCGTGGCTACACCTTC. This sequence encodes CASSISGTGIRGYTF.

The V and J genes are TRBV10-3 and TRBJ2-1, with TRBD2 matching over 10 bases. With V trimmed by 4 bases and J by 7 bases, 7 bases remained unmatched. In germline, CDR1 is ENHRY, CDR2 SYGVKD. The CDR3 runs 15 residues. The CDR3 region has the DNA TGTGCCATCAGTGCAGAGCGGGGGGGCTATAATGAGCAGTTCTTC. Residues: CAISAERGGYNEQFF.

This clonotype came up a few times. The chain joins TRBV11-2 to TRBJ2-3; TRBD1 matches 7 bases. The J segment lost 2 bases and the V segment lost 2 bases, leaving 10 bases of the junction unmatched. Germline V gene sequence: CDR1 SGHAT, CDR2 FQNNGV. The CDR3 loop spans 17 amino acids. CDR3 loop: CASSLSHRGRATDTQYF. The CDR3 DNA reads as TGTGCCAGCAGCTTAAGTCACAGGGGTCGAGCCACAGATACGCAGTATTTT.

In its sample, this clonotype was seen a few times. The V and J genes are TRBV2 and TRBJ2-3, with 8 positions matching TRBD2. Germline V CDR1 and CDR2: SNHLY, FYNNEI. The CDR3 has 17 residues. Losses at the gene ends were 5 bases for V and 1 base for J; bases not matched to a gene: 11. CDR3 bases: TGTGCCAGCAGTCTCGGTGCGGGGGGTCCCCGCACAGATACGCAGTATTTT. Its translation is CASSLGAGGPRTDTQYF.